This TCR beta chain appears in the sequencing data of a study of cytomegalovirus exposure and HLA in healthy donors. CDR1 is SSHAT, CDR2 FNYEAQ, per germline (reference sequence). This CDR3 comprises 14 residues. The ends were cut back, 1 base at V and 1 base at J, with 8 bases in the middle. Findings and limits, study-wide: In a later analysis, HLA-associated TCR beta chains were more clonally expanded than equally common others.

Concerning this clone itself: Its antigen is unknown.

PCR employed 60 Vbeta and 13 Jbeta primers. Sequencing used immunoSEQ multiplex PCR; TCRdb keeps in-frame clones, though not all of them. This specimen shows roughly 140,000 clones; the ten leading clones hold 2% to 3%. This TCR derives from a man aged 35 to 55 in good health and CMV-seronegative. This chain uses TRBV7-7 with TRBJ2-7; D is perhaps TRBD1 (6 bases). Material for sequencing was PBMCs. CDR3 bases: TGTGCCAGCAGCTTAGATACAGGGTCCTACGAGCAGTACTTC. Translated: CASSLDTGSYEQYF.